This is a list of T cell receptor beta chains from one sample in a study of blood T cell repertoires in COVID-19. Sequencing was performed with immunoSEQ multiplex PCR; in TCRdb, only in-frame clones are kept and a portion is missing. The table has around 340,000 clones, 83% seen once. Material for sequencing was peripheral blood. Receptors originate from a man younger than 45 with active or convalescent COVID-19. Both conserved end residues are part of each CDR3. D genes are given only for firm matches. The size of a clone is reported for some rows only, either as once, few or many, or as a class for expanded clones.

TRBJ2-5	TRBV3-1/TRBV3-2	few	NA	TGTGCCAGCAGCCACACAGAAGAGACCCAGTACTTC	CASSHTEETQYF
TRBJ1-2	TRBV18	once	NA	TGTGCCAGCTGGGGTGAAGGGGGTCTTGCGTATGGCTACACCTTC	CASWGEGGLAYGYTF
TRBJ2-7	TRBV11-1	NA	TRBD1	TGTGCCAGCAGCTTCGGACTGGGACAGGGGGCAAACGAGCAGTACTTC	CASSFGLGQGANEQYF
TRBJ2-7	TRBV28	NA	TRBD2	TGTGCCAGCGGATTAGCGGGAGGGGGCTCCTACGAGCAGTACTTC	CASGLAGGGSYEQYF
TRBJ1-2	TRBV6-5	NA	NA	TGTGCCAGCAGTTTAAGGGGCTATGGCTACACCTTC	CASSLRGYGYTF
TRBJ2-3	TRBV5-1	NA	NA	TGCGCCAGCAAAAAGGACTCAACAAGCACAGATACGCAGTATTTT	CASKKDSTSTDTQYF
TRBJ1-5	TRBV3-1/TRBV3-2	NA	TRBD1	TGTGCCAGCAGCCAAGTAGGGGGCCCGAAAGAGCCCCAGCATTTT	CASSQVGGPKEPQHF
TRBJ2-1	TRBV29-1	NA	TRBD1	TGCAGCATCGGGGCAGGGGGACATGAGCAGTTCTTC	CSIGAGGHEQFF
TRBJ2-1	TRBV9	once	TRBD2	TGTGCCAGCAGCGAACGGGGGGGTGCCTACAATGAGCAGTTCTTC	CASSERGGAYNEQFF
TRBJ1-4	TRBV7-2	once	NA	TGTGCCAGCAGCTTAGGAGCAACAACTAATGAAAAACTGTTTTTT	CASSLGATTNEKLFF